This T cell receptor (beta chain) was recorded in a study of vaccination and CD4 T cells after COVID-19. Background on the study: The post-vaccine samples came a median around 72 days after dose two (range 14 to 241). Overlapping spike peptides from SARS-CoV-2, HCoV-NL63, HCoV-OC43 and HCoV-229E served to stimulate the cells.

Cultured CD4+ T-cell DNA underwent Oncomine TCR Beta short-read sequencing. Researchers extracted genomic DNA from CD4+ T cells that had been cultured. TCRdb analysed the PCR reads with MiXCR anew, one entry per CDR3 protein. The table records roughly 18,000 distinct CDR3 sequences, about 50% of them present only once. This clonotype was found a few times. Its antigen is not known. Indicated treatment: approximately nine-day PBMC culture with coronavirus spike peptide pools or control peptides (ViraFEST assay). V lost 6 bases, J lost 3 bases, and 3 bases stayed unmatched. CDR1 MNHNS and CDR2 SASEGT come from the germline V gene. There are 14 residues in the CDR3.

The chain carries TRBV6-1 and TRBJ2-7; 12 nucleotides align to TRBD2. This sequence was found in a human donor who had recovered from COVID-19. The input for sequencing was CD4+ T cells from blood, cultured in vitro, taken before SARS-CoV-2 vaccination. The CDR3 bases are TGTGCCAGCAGGAGGACTAGCGGGAACTACGAGCAGTACTTC. Amino acid sequence: CASRRTSGNYEQYF.